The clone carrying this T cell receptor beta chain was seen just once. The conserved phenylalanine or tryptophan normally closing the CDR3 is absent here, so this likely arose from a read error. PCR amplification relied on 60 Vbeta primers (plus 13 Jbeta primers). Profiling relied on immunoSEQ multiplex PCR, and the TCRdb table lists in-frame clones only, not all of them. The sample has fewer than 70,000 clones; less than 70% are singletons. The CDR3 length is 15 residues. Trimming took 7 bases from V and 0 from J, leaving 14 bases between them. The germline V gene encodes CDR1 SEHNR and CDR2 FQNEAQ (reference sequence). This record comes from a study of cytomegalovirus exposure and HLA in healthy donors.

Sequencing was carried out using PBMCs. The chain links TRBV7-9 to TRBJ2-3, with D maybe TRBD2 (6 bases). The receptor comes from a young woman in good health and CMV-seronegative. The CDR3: CASIQAGTSTDTQYV. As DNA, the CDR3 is TGTGCCAGCATTCAAGCGGGTACTAGCACAGATACGCAGTATGTT.